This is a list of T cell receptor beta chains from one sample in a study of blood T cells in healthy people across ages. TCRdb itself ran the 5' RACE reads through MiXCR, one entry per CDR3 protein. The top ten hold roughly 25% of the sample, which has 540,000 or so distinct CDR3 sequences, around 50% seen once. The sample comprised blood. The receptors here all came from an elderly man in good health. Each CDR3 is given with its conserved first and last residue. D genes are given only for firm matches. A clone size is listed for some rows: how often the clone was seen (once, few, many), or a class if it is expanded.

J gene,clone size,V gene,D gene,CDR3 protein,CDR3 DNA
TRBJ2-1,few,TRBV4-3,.,CASSEEVPSYNEQFF,TGCGCCAGCAGCGAAGAGGTGCCATCCTACAATGAGCAGTTCTTC
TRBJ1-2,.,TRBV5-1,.,CASSSNRVADFSNYGYTF,TGCGCCAGCAGCTCCAACAGGGTGGCAGATTTTTCGAACTATGGCTACACCTTC
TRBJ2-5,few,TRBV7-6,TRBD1,CASSWSGTGDVEQYF,TGTGCCAGCAGCTGGTCCGGGACAGGGGATGTTGAGCAGTACTTC
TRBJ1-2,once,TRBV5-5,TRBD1,CASSLGQGAALYGHTF,TGTGCCAGCAGCTTGGGTCAGGGGGCGGCCCTCTATGGCCACACCTTC
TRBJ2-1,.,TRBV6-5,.,CASGRGEVFF,TGTGCCAGCGGACGAGGGGAGGTGTTCTTC
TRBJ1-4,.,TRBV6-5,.,CASNPTGVEKLFF,TGTGCCAGCAATCCGACGGGGGTTGAAAAACTGTTTTTT
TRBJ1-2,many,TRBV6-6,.,CASSYRARGDLNYGYTF,TGTGCCAGCAGTTATCGTGCTAGGGGGGATTTAAACTATGGCTACACCTTC
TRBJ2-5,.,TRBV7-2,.,CASSRGRGETQYF,TGTGCCAGCAGCCGGGGGAGGGGGGAGACCCAGTACTTC
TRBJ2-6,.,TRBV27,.,CASRNTGSGANVLTF,TGTGCCAGCCGAAACACAGGGTCTGGGGCCAACGTCCTGACTTTC
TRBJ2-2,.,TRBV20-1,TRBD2,CSARLAGRTGELFF,TGCAGTGCAAGACTAGCGGGAAGGACCGGGGAGCTGTTTTTT
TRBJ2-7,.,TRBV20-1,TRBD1,CSGILTGQGTKYF,TGCAGTGGCATCTTAACAGGACAGGGGACAAAGTACTTC
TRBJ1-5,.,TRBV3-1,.,CASSQGRGAGNQPQHF,TGTGCCAGCAGCCAAGGAAGGGGGGCGGGCAATCAGCCCCAGCATTTT
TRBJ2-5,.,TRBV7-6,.,CASSDTGTQDAFTQYF,TGTGCCAGCAGCGATACCGGGACACAGGACGCTTTTACCCAGTACTTC
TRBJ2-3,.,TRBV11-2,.,CASSLWGLSTDTQYF,TGTGCCAGCAGCTTATGGGGACTTAGCACAGATACGCAGTATTTT
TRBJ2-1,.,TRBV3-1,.,CASSQTGAGLFF,TGTGCCAGCAGCCAAACGGGGGCGGGCCTGTTCTTC
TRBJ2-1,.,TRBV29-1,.,CSVEDPKVKVNNEQFF,TGCAGCGTTGAAGATCCCAAGGTGAAAGTCAACAATGAGCAGTTCTTC
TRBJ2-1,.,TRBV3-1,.,CASSPGGLGDEQFF,TGTGCCAGCAGCCCTGGAGGGTTGGGGGATGAGCAGTTCTTC
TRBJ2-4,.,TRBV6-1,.,CASSEVKDIQYF,TGTGCCAGCAGTGAAGTCAAGGACATTCAGTACTTC
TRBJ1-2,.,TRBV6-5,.,CASSYDRFGYTF,TGTGCCAGCAGTTACGATCGGTTTGGCTACACCTTC
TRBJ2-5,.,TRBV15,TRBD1,CVTSKAGTALREQYF,TGTGTCACCAGCAAGGCCGGGACAGCTCTTAGGGAGCAGTACTTC
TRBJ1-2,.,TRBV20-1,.,CSAREAGATNYGYTF,TGCAGTGCTAGAGAAGCGGGGGCGACGAACTATGGCTACACCTTC
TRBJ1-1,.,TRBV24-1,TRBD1,CATSGDSLGYTEAFF,TGTGCCACCAGTGGGGACAGCCTCGGATACACTGAAGCTTTCTTT
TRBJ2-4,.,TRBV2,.,CASSVALPPWEQYF,TGTGCCAGCAGTGTGGCACTCCCGCCTTGGGAGCAGTACTTC
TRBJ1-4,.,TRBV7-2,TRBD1,CASSPGRGNEKLFF,TGTGCCAGCAGCCCAGGCAGGGGGAATGAAAAACTGTTTTTT
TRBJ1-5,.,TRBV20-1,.,CSARTSNQPQHF,TGCAGTGCTAGGACTAGCAATCAGCCCCAGCATTTT
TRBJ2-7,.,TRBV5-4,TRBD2,CASSGGLAEGGYEQYF,TGTGCCAGCAGCGGTGGACTAGCGGAAGGGGGGTACGAGCAGTACTTC
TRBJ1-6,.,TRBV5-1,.,CASSLELLSSYNSPLHF,TGCGCCAGCAGCTTAGAGTTACTTTCCTCCTATAATTCACCCCTCCACTTT
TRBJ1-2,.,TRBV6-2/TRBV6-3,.,CASSPPSGGTFNYGYTF,TGTGCCAGCAGTCCTCCGAGCGGCGGAACCTTTAACTATGGCTACACCTTC
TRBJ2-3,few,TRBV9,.,CASSVDPAGDTQYF,TGTGCCAGCAGCGTAGATCCAGCTGGAGATACGCAGTATTTT
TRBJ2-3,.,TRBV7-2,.,CATRQGGVDTQYF,TGTGCCACCCGGCAGGGGGGGGTAGATACGCAGTATTTT
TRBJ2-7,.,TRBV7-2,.,CASSSNYGQYF,TGTGCCAGCAGCTCGAATTACGGGCAGTACTTC
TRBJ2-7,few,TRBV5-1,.,CASSFRGVEEQYF,TGCGCCAGCAGCTTCCGGGGAGTGGAGGAGCAGTACTTC
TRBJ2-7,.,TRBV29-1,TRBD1,CSVAADRGYEQYF,TGCAGCGTGGCGGCGGACAGGGGGTACGAGCAGTACTTC
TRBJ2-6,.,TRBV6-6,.,CAGSRTGDLSGANVLTF,TGTGCCGGCAGCCGAACAGGCGATCTCTCTGGGGCCAACGTCCTGACTTTC
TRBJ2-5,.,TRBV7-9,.,CASSLNTGRQETQYF,TGTGCCAGCAGCTTAAATACAGGGAGACAAGAGACCCAGTACTTC
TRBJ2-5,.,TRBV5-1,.,CASSLEDSGRGTQYF,TGCGCCAGCAGCTTAGAGGACAGCGGACGTGGGACCCAGTACTTC
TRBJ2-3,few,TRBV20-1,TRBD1,CRATGSSTDTQYF,TGCAGGGCGACAGGGTCTAGCACAGATACGCAGTATTTT
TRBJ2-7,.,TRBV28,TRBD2,CASRLGTSGSDEQYF,TGTGCCAGCAGACTGGGGACTAGCGGTTCCGACGAGCAGTACTTC
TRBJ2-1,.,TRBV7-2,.,CASSFQGPAYNEQFF,TGTGCCAGCAGCTTTCAGGGACCCGCCTACAATGAGCAGTTCTTC
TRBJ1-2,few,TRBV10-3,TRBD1,CAISDDRGHYGYTF,TGTGCCATCAGTGATGACAGGGGTCACTATGGCTACACCTTC
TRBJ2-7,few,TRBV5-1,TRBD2,CASSSVTSGYEQYF,TGCGCCAGCAGCTCAGTGACTAGCGGCTACGAGCAGTACTTC
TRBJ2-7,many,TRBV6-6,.,CASSHSDRGYEQYF,TGTGCCAGCAGCCACTCGGACAGAGGCTACGAGCAGTACTTC
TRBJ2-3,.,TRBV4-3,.,CASSQAVPDTQYF,TGCGCCAGCAGCCAAGCAGTCCCAGATACGCAGTATTTT
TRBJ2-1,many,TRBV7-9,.,CASVSGVSYNEQFF,TGTGCCAGCGTGTCGGGAGTTTCCTACAATGAGCAGTTCTTC
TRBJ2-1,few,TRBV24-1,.,CATSDSKTGFSWRNEQFF,TGTGCCACCAGTGATTCCAAAACAGGGTTTAGTTGGAGAAATGAGCAGTTCTTC
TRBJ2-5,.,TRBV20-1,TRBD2,CSARDSAGGPVEQYF,TGCAGTGCTAGAGATTCGGCGGGAGGGCCGGTTGAGCAGTACTTC
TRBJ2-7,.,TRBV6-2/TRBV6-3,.,CASSPQGTREQYF,TGTGCCAGCAGTCCACAGGGTACAAGGGAGCAGTACTTC
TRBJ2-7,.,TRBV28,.,CASSLFRYEQYF,TGTGCCAGCAGTTTATTCCGGTACGAGCAGTACTTC
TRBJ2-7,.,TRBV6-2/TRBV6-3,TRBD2,CASRPSGGTYEQYF,TGTGCCAGCCGTCCTAGCGGGGGGACCTACGAGCAGTACTTC
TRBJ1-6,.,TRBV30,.,CAWRPLRMQSNSPLHF,TGTGCCTGGAGGCCCCTCCGGATGCAGTCGAATTCACCCCTCCACTTT
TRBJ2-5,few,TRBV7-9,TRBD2,CASSLEGSGGAQYF,TGTGCCAGCAGCTTAGAAGGTTCCGGGGGGGCCCAGTACTTC
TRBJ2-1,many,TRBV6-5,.,CASSSEGGTYNEQFF,TGTGCCAGCAGCTCAGAAGGGGGGACTTACAATGAGCAGTTCTTC
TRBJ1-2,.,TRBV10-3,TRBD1,CAIWEGAGGYTF,TGTGCCATCTGGGAGGGGGCCGGGGGCTACACCTTC